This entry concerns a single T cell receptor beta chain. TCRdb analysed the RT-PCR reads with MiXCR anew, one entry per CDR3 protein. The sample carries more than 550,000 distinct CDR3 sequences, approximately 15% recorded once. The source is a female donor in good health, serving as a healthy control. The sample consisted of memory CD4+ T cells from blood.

This CDR3 is CASSWTQGSNQPQHF. CDR3 bases: TGTGCCAGCAGTTGGACCCAAGGGAGCAATCAGCCCCAGCATTTT. The rearrangement links TRBV6-2 or TRBV6-3 to TRBJ1-5; the D is unclear. Germline V CDR1 and CDR2: MNHEY, SVGEGT. The CDR3 sequence is 15 residues long. V lost 4 bases and J 1 base, leaving 11 bases between the germline ends.